These 9 T cell receptor beta chains were all obtained from the same sample, sequenced in a study of shared clonotypes between healthy human individuals (dated by TCRdb to 2020 to 2021). Libraries were prepared through the immunoSEQ multiplex PCR assay. TCRdb took over this immuneACCESS table, retaining in-frame rearrangements with V and J assigned. Such tables are incomplete; in checked studies, under half of the missing clones stem from an unresolved V gene, and the remainder is unexplained. In all, the sample holds approximately 2.1 million clones, and 85% to 95% of those were seen once. About 0.37% of the sample is in the top ten clones. Sequencing used naive CD4+ T cells from PBMCs. The cell subset or site label, as the study defines it: CD45RA+ positively selected. The receptors originated from a young man in good health. Some clones in this sample may be carry-over from other donors' samples.

This chain joins TRBV27 and TRBJ1-5, with a tentative D call TRBD1 (5 bases). The germline gives CDR1 MNHEY, CDR2 SMNVEV (reference sequence). Between the trimmed V and J ends, which lost 5 bases and 7 bases, there was a span of 18 bases. This CDR3 comprises 15 residues. CDR3 bases: TGTGCCAGCAGTCCCGGGACCCAACCAGAGCAGCCCCAGCATTTT. Encoded protein: CASSPGTQPEQPQHF.

This rearrangement joins TRBV5-8 to TRBJ2-7, with D perhaps matching TRBD1 or TRBD2 (5 bases each). Between the trimmed V and J ends, which lost 4 bases and 4 bases, there was a span of 9 bases. The CDR3 has 12 amino acids. Germline V gene lookup returns CDR1 SGHTS and CDR2 YDEGEE. The CDR3 spells CASSMGPYEQYF. The CDR3 coding sequence is TGTGCCAGCAGCATGGGACCATACGAGCAGTACTTC.

The V call is TRBV7-2, the J call TRBJ2-5; TRBD2 is a possible D gene (6 bases). Germline V CDR1 and CDR2: SGHTA, FQGNSA. V was shortened by 3 bases and J by 5 bases, with 13 bases between the two germline ends. CDR3 length: 14 amino acids. The CDR3 nucleotides read TGTGCCAGCAGCTTTGGAGGGGCCTATGAGACCCAGTACTTC. It translates to CASSFGGAYETQYF.

This clone showed up just once. This sequence joins TRBV27 and TRBJ2-5; 7 nucleotides match TRBD2. The germline gives CDR1 MNHEY, CDR2 SMNVEV (reference sequence). This CDR3 has 16 amino acids. V lost 5 bases, J lost 9 bases, and 18 bases stayed unmatched. The CDR3 reads CASSPDPVGGGRAQYF. For the CDR3, the DNA is TGTGCCAGCAGTCCCGATCCTGTGGGGGGAGGGCGGGCCCAGTACTTC.

This chain links TRBV12-1 with TRBJ2-7. TRBV12-1 is an annotated pseudogene. The CDR3 extends over 14 amino acids. CDR3 DNA sequence: TGTGCCAGCAGCTTTCTTGGGATCCCCTACGAGCAGTACTTC. Its protein product is CASSFLGIPYEQYF.

V usage is TRBV7-3 and J usage is TRBJ2-2, with D possibly matching TRBD2 (5 bases). Germline assignment: CDR1 SGHTA and CDR2 FQGTGA. V lost 1 base, J lost 1 base, and 10 bases lay in between. The CDR3 totals 16 residues. The CDR3 DNA is TGTGCCAGCAGCTTAATGGCGGGTCAGAACACCGGGGAGCTGTTTTTT. Protein product: CASSLMAGQNTGELFF.

J is TRBJ2-7 and V is TRBV20-1; D unclear. V lost 3 bases to trimming and J lost 5 bases, with 8 bases between them. Germline assignment: CDR1 DFQATT and CDR2 SNEGSKA (reference sequence). The CDR3 is 11 residues long. The CDR3 bases are TGCAGTGCTAGGGAACCCCACGAGCAGTACTTC. Protein sequence: CSAREPHEQYF.

The chain couples TRBV9 to TRBJ2-5, with 7 bases identical to TRBD1. Germline V gene sequence: CDR1 SGDLS, CDR2 YYNGEE. V lost 0 bases, J lost 4 bases, and 6 bases stayed unmatched. The CDR3 contains 15 residues. CDR3 DNA: TGTGCCAGCAGCGTAGGGCCAACAGGGGCAGAGACCCAGTACTTC. Its protein is CASSVGPTGAETQYF.

The chain has TRBV11-1 and TRBJ1-1, with D perhaps TRBD1 (5 bases). V was cut by 5 bases and J by 1 base, with 14 bases left in between. This CDR3 has 15 amino acids. Germline values: CDR1 SGHAT, CDR2 FQDESV (reference sequence). CDR3 residues: CASSLGARQNTEAFF. CDR3 sequence (DNA): TGTGCCAGCAGCCTTGGGGCCAGACAGAACACTGAAGCTTTCTTT.